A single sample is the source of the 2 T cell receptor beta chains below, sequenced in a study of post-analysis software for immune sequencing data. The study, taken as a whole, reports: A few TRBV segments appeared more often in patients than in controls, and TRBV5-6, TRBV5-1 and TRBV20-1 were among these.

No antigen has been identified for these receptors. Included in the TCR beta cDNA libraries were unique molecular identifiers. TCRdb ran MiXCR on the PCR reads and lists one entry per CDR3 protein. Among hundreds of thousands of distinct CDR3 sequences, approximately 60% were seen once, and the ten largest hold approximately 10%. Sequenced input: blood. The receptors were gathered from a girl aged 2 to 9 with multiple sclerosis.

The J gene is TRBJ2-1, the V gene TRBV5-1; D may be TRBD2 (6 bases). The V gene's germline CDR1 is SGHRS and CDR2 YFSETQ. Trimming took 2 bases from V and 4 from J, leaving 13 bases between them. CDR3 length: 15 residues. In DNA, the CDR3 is TGCGCCAGCAGCTTTTCTCCTAGCGAGTACAATGAGCAGTTCTTC. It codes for CASSFSPSEYNEQFF.

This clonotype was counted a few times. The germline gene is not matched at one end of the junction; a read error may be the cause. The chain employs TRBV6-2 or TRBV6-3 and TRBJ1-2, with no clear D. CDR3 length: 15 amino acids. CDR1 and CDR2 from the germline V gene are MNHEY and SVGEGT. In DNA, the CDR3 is TGTGCCAGCAGTTACTCGGGCGGCCCATCCTATCGCTACACCTTC. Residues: CASSYSGGPSYRYTF.